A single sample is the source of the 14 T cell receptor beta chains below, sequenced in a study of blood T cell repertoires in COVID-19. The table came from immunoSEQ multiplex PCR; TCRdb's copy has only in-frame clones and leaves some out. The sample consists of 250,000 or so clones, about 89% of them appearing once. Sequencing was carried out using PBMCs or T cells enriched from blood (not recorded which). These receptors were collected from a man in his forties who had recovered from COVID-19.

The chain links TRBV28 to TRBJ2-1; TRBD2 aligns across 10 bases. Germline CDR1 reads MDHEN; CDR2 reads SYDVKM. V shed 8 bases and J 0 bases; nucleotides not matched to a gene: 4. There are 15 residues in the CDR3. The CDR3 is CASESGRGSYNEQFF. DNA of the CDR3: TGTGCCAGCGAAAGCGGGAGGGGCTCCTACAATGAGCAGTTCTTC.

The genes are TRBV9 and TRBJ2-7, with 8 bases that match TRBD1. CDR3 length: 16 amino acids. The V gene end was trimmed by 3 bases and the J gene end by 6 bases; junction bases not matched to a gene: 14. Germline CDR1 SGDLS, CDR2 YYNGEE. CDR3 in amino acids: CASSGGPGQVIFEQYF. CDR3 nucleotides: TGTGCCAGCAGCGGGGGACCGGGACAGGTTATCTTCGAGCAGTACTTC.

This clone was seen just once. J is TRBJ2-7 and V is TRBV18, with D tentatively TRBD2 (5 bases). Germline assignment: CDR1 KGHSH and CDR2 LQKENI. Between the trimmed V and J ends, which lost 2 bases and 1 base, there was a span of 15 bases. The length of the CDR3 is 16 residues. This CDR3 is CASSPSRVEVSYEQYF. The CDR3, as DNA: TGTGCCAGCTCACCAAGTAGGGTGGAGGTGTCCTACGAGCAGTACTTC.

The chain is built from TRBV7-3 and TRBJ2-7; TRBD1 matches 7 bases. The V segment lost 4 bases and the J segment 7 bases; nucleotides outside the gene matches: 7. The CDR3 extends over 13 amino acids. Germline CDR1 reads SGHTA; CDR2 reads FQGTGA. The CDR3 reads CASSSRQGTEQYF. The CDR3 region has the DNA TGTGCCAGCAGCTCTAGACAGGGAACAGAGCAGTACTTC.

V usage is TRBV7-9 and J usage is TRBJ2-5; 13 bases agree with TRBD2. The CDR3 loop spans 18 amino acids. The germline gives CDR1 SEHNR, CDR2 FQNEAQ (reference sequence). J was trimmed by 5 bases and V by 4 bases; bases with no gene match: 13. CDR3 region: CASSSGTSGMPLVETQYF. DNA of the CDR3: TGTGCCAGCAGCTCGGGGACTAGCGGGATGCCTCTCGTGGAGACCCAGTACTTC.

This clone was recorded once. CDR3 sequence: CASSSPSGRPGEQYF. The CDR3, as DNA: TGTGCCAGCAGTTCGCCTAGCGGGAGACCGGGGGAGCAGTACTTC. The rearrangement uses TRBV28 and TRBJ2-7; 10 bases match TRBD2. Trimming cost V 4 bases and J 7 bases; bases outside gene matches: 10. Germline CDR1 reads MDHEN; CDR2 reads SYDVKM. The CDR3 runs 15 residues.

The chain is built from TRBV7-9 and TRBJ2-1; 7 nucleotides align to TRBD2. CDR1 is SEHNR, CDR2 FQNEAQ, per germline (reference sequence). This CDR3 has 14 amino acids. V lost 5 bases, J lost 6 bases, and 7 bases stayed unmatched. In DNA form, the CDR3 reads TGTGCCAGCAGCCTCCGGGACTACCCCAATGAGCAGTTCTTC. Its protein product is CASSLRDYPNEQFF.

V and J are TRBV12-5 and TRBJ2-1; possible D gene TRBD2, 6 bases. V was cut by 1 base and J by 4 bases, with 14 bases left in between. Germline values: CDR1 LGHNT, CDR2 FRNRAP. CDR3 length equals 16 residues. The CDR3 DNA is TGTGCTAGTGGTTTGGCGCGGGACTCGCGGTACAATGAGCAGTTCTTC. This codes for CASGLARDSRYNEQFF. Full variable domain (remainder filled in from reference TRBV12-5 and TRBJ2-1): DARVTQTPRHKVTEMGQEVTMRCQPILGHNTVFWYRQTMMQGLELLAYFRNRAPLDDSGMPKDRFSAEMPDATLATLKIQPSEPRDSAVYFCASGLARDSRYNEQFFGPGTRLTVL.

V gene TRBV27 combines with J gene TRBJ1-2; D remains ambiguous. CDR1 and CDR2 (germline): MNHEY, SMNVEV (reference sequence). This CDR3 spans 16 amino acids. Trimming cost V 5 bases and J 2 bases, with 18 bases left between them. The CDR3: CASSRSMRGNNYGYTF. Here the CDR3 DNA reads TGTGCCAGCAGTCGGTCTATGAGAGGTAACAACTATGGCTACACCTTC.

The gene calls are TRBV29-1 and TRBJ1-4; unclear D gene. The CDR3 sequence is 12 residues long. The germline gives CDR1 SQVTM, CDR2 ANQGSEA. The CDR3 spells CGGGEWDEKLFF. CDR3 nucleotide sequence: TGCGGTGGTGGGGAGTGGGATGAAAAACTGTTTTTT.

CDR3 in amino acids: CASRTRLAGGSSYEQYF. In DNA, the CDR3 is TGTGCCAGCAGAACCCGACTAGCGGGGGGTTCCTCCTACGAGCAGTACTTC. The V and J genes are TRBV21-1 and TRBJ2-7; the table's D call of TRBD2 was not tested on the DNA. TRBV21-1 is classified as a pseudogene. The CDR3 is made up of 17 amino acids.

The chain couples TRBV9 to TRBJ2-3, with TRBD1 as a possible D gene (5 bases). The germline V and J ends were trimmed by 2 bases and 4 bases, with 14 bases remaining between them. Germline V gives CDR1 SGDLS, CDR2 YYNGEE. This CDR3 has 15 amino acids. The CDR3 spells CASSVLGVQADTQYF. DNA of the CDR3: TGTGCCAGCAGCGTCCTAGGGGTACAGGCAGATACGCAGTATTTT.

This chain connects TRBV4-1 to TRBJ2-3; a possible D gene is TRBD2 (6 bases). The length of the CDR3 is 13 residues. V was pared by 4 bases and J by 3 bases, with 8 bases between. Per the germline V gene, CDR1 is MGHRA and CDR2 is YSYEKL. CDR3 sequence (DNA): TGCGCCAGCAGCCGCGGGGTTACAGATACGCAGTATTTT. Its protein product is CASSRGVTDTQYF.

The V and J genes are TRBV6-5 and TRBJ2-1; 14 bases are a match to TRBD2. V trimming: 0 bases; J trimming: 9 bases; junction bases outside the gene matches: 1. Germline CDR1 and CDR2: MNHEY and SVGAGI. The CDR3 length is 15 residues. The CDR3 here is CASSYSGTSGSEQFF. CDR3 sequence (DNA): TGTGCCAGCAGTTACTCGGGGACTAGCGGGAGTGAGCAGTTCTTC.